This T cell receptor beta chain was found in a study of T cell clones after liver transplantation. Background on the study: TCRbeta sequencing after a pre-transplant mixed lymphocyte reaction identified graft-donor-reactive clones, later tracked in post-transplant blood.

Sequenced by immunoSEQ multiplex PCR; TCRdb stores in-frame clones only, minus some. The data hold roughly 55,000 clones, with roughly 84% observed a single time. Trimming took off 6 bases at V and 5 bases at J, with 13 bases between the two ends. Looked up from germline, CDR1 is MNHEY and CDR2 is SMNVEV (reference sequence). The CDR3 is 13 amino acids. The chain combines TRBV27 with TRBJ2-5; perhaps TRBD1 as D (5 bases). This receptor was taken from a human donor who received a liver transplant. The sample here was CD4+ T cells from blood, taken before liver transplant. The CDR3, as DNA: TGTGCCAGCAGGAAGGGGTTTGGGGAGACCCAGTACTTC. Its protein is CASRKGFGETQYF.